The T cell receptor beta chain described here comes from a study of T cell responses to AZD1222 COVID-19 vaccine. Overall study findings and caveats: Seropositivity was recorded at baseline in only six AZD1222 recipients. Repertoires in all cases were sampled only once the peak T cell response had passed. Reportedly, nearly half the spike-specific TCRs target unmutated variant regions. Donors, mostly white British, included more females; clonal diversity was possibly underestimated.

With regard to this clone: Antigen unknown.

Profiled with immunoSEQ multiplex PCR; TCRdb holds only in-frame clones, not every one. The table records more than 100,000 clones, 80% to 90% of them present only once. The receptor comes from an adult in good health. The material was peripheral blood, obtained on day 0 of AZD1222 vaccination.

CDR3 in amino acids: CASTKSGQGNTEAFF. CDR3 nucleotides: TGTGCCAGTACCAAGAGCGGGCAGGGGAACACTGAAGCTTTCTTT. The genes are TRBV19 and TRBJ1-1, with D possibly TRBD1 on 5 matching bases. V lost 7 bases, J lost 1 base, and 16 bases lay in between. The CDR3 spans 15 residues. The germline V gene has CDR1 LNHDA and CDR2 SQIVND (reference sequence).